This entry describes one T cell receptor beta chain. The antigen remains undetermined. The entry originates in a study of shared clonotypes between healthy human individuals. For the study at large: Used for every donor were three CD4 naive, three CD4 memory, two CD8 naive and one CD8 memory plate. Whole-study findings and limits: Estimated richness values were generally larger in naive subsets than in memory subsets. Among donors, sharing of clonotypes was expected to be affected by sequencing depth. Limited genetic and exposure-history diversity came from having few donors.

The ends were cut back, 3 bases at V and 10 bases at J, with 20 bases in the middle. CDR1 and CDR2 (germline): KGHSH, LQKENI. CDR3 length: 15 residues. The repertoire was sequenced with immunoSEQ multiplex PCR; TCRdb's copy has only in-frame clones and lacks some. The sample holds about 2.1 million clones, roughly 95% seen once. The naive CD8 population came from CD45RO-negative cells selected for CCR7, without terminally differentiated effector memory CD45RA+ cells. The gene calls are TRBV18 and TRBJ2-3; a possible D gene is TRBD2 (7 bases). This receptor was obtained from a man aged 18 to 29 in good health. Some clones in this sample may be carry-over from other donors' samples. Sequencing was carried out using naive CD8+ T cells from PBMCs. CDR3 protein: CASSPTSDGGLAQYF. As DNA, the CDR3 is TGTGCCAGCTCACCCACCTCCGACGGGGGGCTTGCGCAGTATTTT.